The clone carrying this T cell receptor (beta chain) was detected many times. The antigen is undetermined. The sample belongs to a study of T cell repertoires in cytomegalovirus infection. The wider study: CMV infection and matching HLA type were both indicated by public TCR beta signatures.

The trim removed 4 bases at V and 3 bases at J, leaving 7 bases unmatched. CDR1 and CDR2 from the germline V gene are ENHRY and SYGVKD. The CDR3 spans 16 residues. Study results and limitations: CMV-specific TCR beta clonotypes restricted by HLA-C were the ones dominating the ex vivo response. Accumulated public TCR beta family frequency recognized individuals carrying CMV together with the relevant HLA.

TCRdb recomputed calls from the reads with MiXCR, one row per CDR3 protein. The profile shows 400,000 to 550,000 distinct CDR3 sequences, roughly 10% of them singletons. This clonotype originated in a human donor in good health (CMV status not recorded). Some clones in this sample may be carry-over from other donors' samples. The sequenced sample was PBMCs. This chain joins TRBV10-3 and TRBJ2-2; 8 bases map to TRBD1. The CDR3 DNA is TGTGCCATCAGTGCCCTGGACAGGGACTACACCGGGGAGCTGTTTTTT. Its protein product is CAISALDRDYTGELFF.